This paragraph reports one T cell receptor (beta chain). Its cognate antigen has yet to be identified. Base quality data are lacking; no much larger clone is found one base away. The germline V gene yields MDHEN for CDR1 and SYDVKM for CDR2. The CDR3 starts with the cysteine, ends with the phenylalanine, and has 12 residues. Left in the record is the CDR3 DNA by itself, 36 bases read in frame from the first base. V is shortened by 4 bases, J by 5 bases, and the region joining them spans 6 bases. These data originate in a study of shared clonotypes between healthy human individuals (dated by TCRdb to 2019 to 2021). At the level of the whole study: The cohort included three men and two women between 18 and 49 years of age. For each donor, CD4 naive and CD4 memory were each run on three plates, CD8 naive on two plates, and CD8 memory on one plate. To estimate repertoire size and how much clonotype sharing occurs between individuals, the study deeply sequenced the blood TCR repertoires of about five healthy adults. To increase sequencing depth and limit assay-specific biases, TCR repertoire library preparation and sequencing were carried out by different laboratories using diverse techniques. Each donor's leukapheresis produced roughly between about 0.8 and 8.9 billion PBMCs.

Overall results and qualifications from the work: Rarefaction of sorted-subset datasets indicated incomplete sequencing despite the large sequencing depth. Across several donors, approximately 4.6% of naive CD4, roughly 3.3% of naive CD8, around 2.5% of memory CD4, and approximately 0.4% of memory CD8 clonotypes were shared. The genetic and exposure-history diversity represented was limited by the small number of donors. Estimated clonotype richness was generally larger for naive than for memory subsets. Clonotypes shared by all four sorted-subset donors showed higher generation probabilities than non-shared clonotypes. Sampling was restricted to blood, and TCR repertoires in tissues likely differ from the TCR repertoires found in blood. Based on pairwise subsampling, the degree of clonotype sharing among donors was expected to be affected by sequencing depth.

Healthy HIV-negative adults with no recently reported acute infections or vaccinations were included as donors. Every donor was a Caucasian adult residing in Nashville, Tennessee, USA. CD8 memory samples combined magnetically selected CD45RO+ cells with CCR7-negative CD45RA+ effector memory (TemRA) cells. Blood was obtained by leukapheresis, after which PBMCs were separated by Ficoll-Histopaque density gradient centrifugation and cryopreserved in liquid nitrogen vapor phase. Analytical flow cytometry was used to check the purity and quantity of every magnetically sorted T cell population. Genomic DNA was isolated from every sorted fraction and measured by UV absorbance on a Nanodrop 2000c. Using the deep immunoSEQ assay, multiplex PCR amplified TCR CDR3 regions from genomic DNA. Extracted genomic DNA from each cell subset was distributed evenly across all wells of several immunoSEQ 96-well plates, and each plate was treated as a replicate. For sorted subsets, each replicate PCR was loaded with roughly 0.2 ug genomic DNA, equivalent to 32,000 or so T cell genomes. Purified libraries were quantified with a Qubit 3.0 fluorometer, sized on a Bioanalyzer 2100, and re-quantified with the KAPA Library Quantification kit. Every immunoSEQ 96-well plate was sequenced on a dedicated single-read 150-cycle Illumina NextSeq 550 flow cell. Regarding the original processing steps: Because only junctional sequences without quality scores were contained in the immunoSEQ output, filtering matching that applied to full-length reads could not be performed. To assign V/J genes and CDR3, sequences were annotated against IMGT germline references using PyIR, a Python wrapper for IgBLAST v1.9. Any read was removed if the V/J assignment was weak (E-value above 1e-6), the CDR3 was missing, or the read contained stop codons, out-of-frame junctions, or ambiguous translated residues. A V3J clonotype was defined by an identical inferred V gene, J gene, and CDR3 amino acid sequence. The percentage overlap between two repertoires was calculated by dividing the number of shared unique clonotypes by the size of the smaller repertoire. Richness of each repertoire was evaluated using RTK rarefaction, the Chao1 estimator, and Recon v2.1 estimates of unobserved clonotypes. OLGA was used to compute generation probabilities for all TCRbeta clonotypes that the gDNA method yielded from a few donors. Imported from immuneACCESS, the table was reduced by TCRdb to in-frame sequences with V and J called. These copies leave out some clones; in studies compared against another copy, an unresolved V gene accounts for under half, and the cause of the remainder is not known. That table gives V, J and clone size, and the DNA gave D and trimming. Recorded for this sample are some 320,000 clones; around 87% of them occurred a single time. About a sixth of the sample is taken by the ten largest.

The sequence was collected from a young man in good health. Sample: memory CD8+ T cells sorted from blood. According to the study, the label for this sample's cell subset or site signals: CD45RO+ cells pooled with CCR7-negative TemRA cells. The V gene is TRBV28 and the J gene is TRBJ2-1; the D gene is unclear. The base sequence is TGTGCCAGCAGTTACACTGACAATGAGCAGTTCTTC. Its translation is CASSYTDNEQFF.